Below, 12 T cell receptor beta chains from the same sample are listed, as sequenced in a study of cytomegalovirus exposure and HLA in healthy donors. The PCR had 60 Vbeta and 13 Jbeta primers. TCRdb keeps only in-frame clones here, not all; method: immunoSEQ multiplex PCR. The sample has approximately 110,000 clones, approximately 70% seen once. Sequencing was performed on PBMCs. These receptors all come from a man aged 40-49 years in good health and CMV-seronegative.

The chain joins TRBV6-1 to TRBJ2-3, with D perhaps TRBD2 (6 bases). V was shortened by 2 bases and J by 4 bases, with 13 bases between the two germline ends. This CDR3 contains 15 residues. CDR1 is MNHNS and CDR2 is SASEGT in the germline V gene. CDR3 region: CASSEIGGASDTQYF. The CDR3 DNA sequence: TGTGCCAGCAGTGAAATAGGAGGGGCGTCAGATACGCAGTATTTT.

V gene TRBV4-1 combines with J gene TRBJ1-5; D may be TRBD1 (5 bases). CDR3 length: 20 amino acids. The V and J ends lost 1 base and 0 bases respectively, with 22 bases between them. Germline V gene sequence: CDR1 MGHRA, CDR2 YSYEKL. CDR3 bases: TGCGCCAGCAGCCAAGGTCGGGGGAGTCTTAGTTACTATAGCAATCAGCCCCAGCATTTT. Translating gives CASSQGRGSLSYYSNQPQHF.

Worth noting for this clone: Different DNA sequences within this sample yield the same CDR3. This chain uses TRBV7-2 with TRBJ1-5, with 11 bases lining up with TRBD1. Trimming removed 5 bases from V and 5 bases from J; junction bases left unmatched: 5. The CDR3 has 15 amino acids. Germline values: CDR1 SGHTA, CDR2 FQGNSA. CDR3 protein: CASSREGQGDQPQHF. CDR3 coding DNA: TGTGCCAGCAGCCGAGAGGGACAGGGGGATCAGCCCCAGCATTTT.

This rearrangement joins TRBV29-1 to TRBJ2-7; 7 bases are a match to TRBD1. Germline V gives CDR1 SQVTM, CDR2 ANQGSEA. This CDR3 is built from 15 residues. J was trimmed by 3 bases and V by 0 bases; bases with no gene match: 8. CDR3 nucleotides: TGCAGCGTTGAAGATCGACCCAGGGGGATCTACGAGCAGTACTTC. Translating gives CSVEDRPRGIYEQYF.

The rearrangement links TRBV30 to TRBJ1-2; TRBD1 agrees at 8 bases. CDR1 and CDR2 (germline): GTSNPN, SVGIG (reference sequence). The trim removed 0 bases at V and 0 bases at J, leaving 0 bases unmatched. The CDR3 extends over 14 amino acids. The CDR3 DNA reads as TGTGCCTGGAGTGTACAGGGGGCTAACTATGGCTACACCTTC. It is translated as CAWSVQGANYGYTF. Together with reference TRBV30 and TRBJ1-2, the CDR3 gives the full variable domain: SQTIHQWPATLVQPVGSPLSLECTVEGTSNPNLYWYRQAAGRGLQLLFYSVGIGQISSEVPQNLSASRPQDRQFILSSKKLLLSDSGFYLCAWSVQGANYGYTFGSGTRLTVV.

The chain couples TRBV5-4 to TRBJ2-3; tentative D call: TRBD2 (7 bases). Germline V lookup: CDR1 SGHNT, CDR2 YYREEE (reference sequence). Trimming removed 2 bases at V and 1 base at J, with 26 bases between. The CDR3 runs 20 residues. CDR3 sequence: CASSFHGGLKGVGGTDTQYF. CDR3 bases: TGTGCCAGCAGCTTTCACGGGGGACTAAAGGGGGTAGGGGGCACAGATACGCAGTATTTT. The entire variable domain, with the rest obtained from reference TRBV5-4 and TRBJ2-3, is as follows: ETGVTQSPTHLIKTRGQQVTLRCSSQSGHNTVSWYQQALGQGPQFIFQYYREEENGRGNFPPRFSGLQFPNYSSELNVNALELDDSALYLCASSFHGGLKGVGGTDTQYFGPGTRLTVL.

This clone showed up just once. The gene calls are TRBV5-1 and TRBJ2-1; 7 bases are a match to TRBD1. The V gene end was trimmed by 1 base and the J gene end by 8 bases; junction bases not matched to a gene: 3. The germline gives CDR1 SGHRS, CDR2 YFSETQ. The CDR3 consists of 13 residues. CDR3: CASSLRGLDEQFF. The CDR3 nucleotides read TGCGCCAGCAGCTTGAGGGGGCTCGATGAGCAGTTCTTC.

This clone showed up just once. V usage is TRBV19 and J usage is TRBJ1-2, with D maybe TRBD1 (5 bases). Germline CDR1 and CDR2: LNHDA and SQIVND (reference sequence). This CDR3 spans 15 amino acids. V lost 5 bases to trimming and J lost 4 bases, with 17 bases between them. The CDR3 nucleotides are TGTGCCAGTAGTGCCCAAAGGGGTTTACTCTATGGCTACACCTTC. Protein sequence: CASSAQRGLLYGYTF.

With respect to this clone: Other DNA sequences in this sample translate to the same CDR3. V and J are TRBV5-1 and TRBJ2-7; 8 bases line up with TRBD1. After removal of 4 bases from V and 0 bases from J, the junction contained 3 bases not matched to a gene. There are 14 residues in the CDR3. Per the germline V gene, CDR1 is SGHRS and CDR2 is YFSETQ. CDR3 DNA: TGCGCCAGCAGCAATGGACAGGGCTCCTACGAGCAGTACTTC. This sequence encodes CASSNGQGSYEQYF.

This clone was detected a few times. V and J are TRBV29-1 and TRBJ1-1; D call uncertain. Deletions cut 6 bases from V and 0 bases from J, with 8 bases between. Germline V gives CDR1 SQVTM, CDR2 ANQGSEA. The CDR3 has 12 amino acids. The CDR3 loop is CSVSYMNTEAFF. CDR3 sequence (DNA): TGCAGCGTCTCATACATGAACACTGAAGCTTTCTTT.

CDR3 region: CSVGLRGSIRYF. CDR3 coding DNA: TGCAGCGTTGGCCTCAGGGGTTCAATTCGGTACTTC. This chain connects TRBV29-1 to TRBJ2-5; maybe TRBD1 (6 bases). Trimming removed 4 bases from V and 13 bases from J, with 19 bases in between. The germline V gene encodes CDR1 SQVTM and CDR2 ANQGSEA. The CDR3 runs 12 residues.

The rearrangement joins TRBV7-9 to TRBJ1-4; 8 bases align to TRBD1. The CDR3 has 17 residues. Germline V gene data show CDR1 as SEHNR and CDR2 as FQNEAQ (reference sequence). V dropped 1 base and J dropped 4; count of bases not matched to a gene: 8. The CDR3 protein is CASSLVRGGQGNEKLFF. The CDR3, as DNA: TGTGCCAGCAGCTTAGTCAGAGGAGGACAGGGTAATGAAAAACTGTTTTTT.